The 20 T cell receptor beta chains below all came from one sample that was sequenced in a study of OX40 agonist ivuxolimab in advanced cancers. Library construction relied on the immunoSEQ multiplex PCR assay. TCRdb carries this immuneACCESS record with in-frame sequences only. Its versions omit some clonotypes, under half of them owing to an unresolved V gene in the studies checked, with the rest unexplained. The sample yields around 20,000 clones; approximately 84% were counted once. The ten largest clones capture 30% of the sample. The sequencing used CD4+ or CD8+ T cells sorted from blood, collected in a trial of the OX40 agonist ivuxolimab. These receptors all come from an adult with an advanced solid tumor such as melanoma, head and neck, liver or kidney cancer.

The chain links TRBV5-4 to TRBJ2-1; 9 bases agree with TRBD2. The CDR3 length is 16 residues. Trimming at V came to 0 bases and at J to 7 bases, leaving 8 bases not matched to a gene. Germline values: CDR1 SGHNT, CDR2 YYREEE (reference sequence). Here the CDR3 reads CASSLGGRAGWNEQFF. In DNA, the CDR3 is TGTGCCAGCAGCTTGGGCGGGAGGGCCGGATGGAATGAGCAGTTCTTC.

The genes are TRBV19 and TRBJ1-2; maybe TRBD1 (5 bases). Per germline, CDR1 LNHDA and CDR2 SQIVND (reference sequence). V was clipped by 4 bases and J by 5 bases, with 14 bases between them. This CDR3 comprises 14 residues. CDR3 DNA sequence: TGTGCCAGTAGTACGTCGACAGCAGATTATGGCTACACCTTC. It yields the protein CASSTSTADYGYTF.

Relative to its sample, this clone is medium-sized. The rearrangement uses TRBV9 and TRBJ2-6; 7 bases align to TRBD1. CDR3 length: 15 amino acids. Losses at the gene ends were 3 bases for V and 1 base for J; bases not matched to a gene: 1. CDR1 and CDR2 from the germline V gene are SGDLS and YYNGEE. Here the CDR3 DNA reads TGTGCCAGCAGCGCGACAGGGTCTGGGGCCAACGTCCTGACTTTC. This codes for CASSATGSGANVLTF.

The V gene is TRBV29-1, the J gene TRBJ2-1; tentatively, D is TRBD1 (6 bases). Deletions cut 7 bases from V and 9 bases from J, with 19 bases between. Germline V gene sequence: CDR1 SQVTM, CDR2 ANQGSEA. There are 13 residues in the CDR3. CDR3 coding DNA: TGCAGCGGTACCCGACAGGTCTCCTCTGAGCAGTTCTTC. Translating gives CSGTRQVSSEQFF.

The rearrangement joins TRBV5-6 to TRBJ1-1; 8 bases fit TRBD1. The CDR3 totals 16 residues. The germline V gene encodes CDR1 SGHDT and CDR2 YYEEEE. V was pared by 4 bases and J by 5 bases, with 13 bases of the junction left unmatched. The CDR3 DNA sequence: TGTGCCAGCAGCACCGGACAGGGTCAAAGGAGGACTGAAGCTTTCTTT. Translated, it gives CASSTGQGQRRTEAFF.

V usage is TRBV6-6 and J usage is TRBJ1-1; D is unclear. V lost 6 bases to trimming and J lost 5 bases, with 13 bases between them. This CDR3 is built from 13 residues. CDR1 and CDR2 from the germline V gene are MNHNY and SVGAGI (reference sequence). This chain's CDR3 is CASRPAMGTEAFF. The CDR3 nucleotides are TGTGCCAGCAGACCTGCGATGGGGACTGAAGCTTTCTTT.

The CDR3 nucleotides read TGTGCCTGTGGGTCGCAGGTAGATGAAAAACTGTTTTTT. Its protein is CACGSQVDEKLFF. V gene TRBV30 combines with J gene TRBJ1-4; D is undetermined. The CDR3 sequence is 13 residues long. V lost 6 bases, J lost 6 bases, and 14 bases lay in between. Germline-derived CDR1 and CDR2 are GTSNPN and SVGIG (reference sequence).

This sequence joins TRBV25-1 and TRBJ1-1; unclear D gene. Trimming removed 7 bases at V and 4 bases at J, with 10 bases between. The CDR3 sequence is 12 residues long. Germline V gene lookup returns CDR1 MGHDK and CDR2 SYGVNS. The CDR3 coding sequence is TGTGCCAGCACCGGCAGGCCCACTGAAGCTTTCTTT. This gives the protein CASTGRPTEAFF.

A few counts support this clone. The chain carries TRBV7-3 and TRBJ2-1, with 13 nucleotides matching TRBD2. This CDR3 region has 19 residues. Germline assignment: CDR1 SGHTA and CDR2 FQGTGA. Trimming took 5 bases from V and 11 from J; bases not matched to a gene: 21. Here the CDR3 DNA reads TGTGCCAGCAGCCAGCATCGGGACAGTTGGACTAGCGGGAGTGGACAGCAGTTCTTC. This translates into CASSQHRDSWTSGSGQQFF.

V is TRBV5-1 and J is TRBJ2-7, with D possibly matching TRBD2 (5 bases). Trimming left V 0 bases short and J 5 bases short, with 9 bases between. This CDR3 comprises 13 residues. CDR1 is SGHRS, CDR2 YFSETQ, per germline. CDR3 bases: TGCGCCAGCAGCTTGGGCGGAGGCGACGAGCAGTACTTC. Protein: CASSLGGGDEQYF.

A remark on this clone: Its ends do not fully match the called genes, so a read error is possible. The chain joins TRBV5-1 to TRBJ1-4; D is perhaps TRBD1 (6 bases). The V gene's germline CDR1 is SGHRS and CDR2 YFSETQ. The CDR3 is 12 residues long. Here the CDR3 reads CASSSLAGQPTF. The DNA of the CDR3 is TGCGCCAGCAGCTCCCTGGCCGGACAGCCTACTTTT.

The chain uses TRBV11-2 and TRBJ1-1; no firm D call. Trimming pared 5 bases from V and 11 bases from J, leaving 15 bases between. Germline V lookup: CDR1 SGHAT, CDR2 FQNNGV. This CDR3 has 12 residues. CDR3 sequence: CASSPDSRTAFF. The DNA for the CDR3 is TGTGCCAGCAGCCCGGATTCCCGAACGGCTTTCTTT.

The CDR3 DNA is TGTGCCAGCAGTTACGGTATAGGAACACCCCTCCACTTT. Encoded protein: CASSYGIGTPLHF. V usage is TRBV6-6 and J usage is TRBJ1-6; D call uncertain. Germline V gives CDR1 MNHNY, CDR2 SVGAGI (reference sequence). The V and J ends lost 2 bases and 11 bases respectively, with 10 bases between them. The CDR3 totals 13 residues.

The V gene is TRBV30, the J gene TRBJ1-1; unclear D gene. V was cut by 3 bases and J by 1 base, with 12 bases left in between. Germline values: CDR1 GTSNPN, CDR2 SVGIG (reference sequence). The CDR3 runs 14 residues. The CDR3 loop reads CAWRDPGKNTEAFF. The CDR3 coding sequence is TGTGCCTGGAGGGACCCGGGAAAGAACACTGAAGCTTTCTTT.

The rearrangement uses TRBV27 and TRBJ2-3; 14 bases are shared with TRBD2. Unmatched junction bases numbered 4, after V lost 4 bases and J lost 4 bases. The germline CDR1 and CDR2 sequences are MNHEY and SMNVEV (reference sequence). This CDR3 spans 16 amino acids. The DNA of the CDR3 is TGTGCCAGCAGTTCCAGACTAGCGGGAGGGGCAGATACGCAGTATTTT. Translating gives CASSSRLAGGADTQYF.

V is TRBV5-8 and J is TRBJ1-1; 7 nucleotides agree with TRBD1. J lost 8 bases, V lost 0 bases, and 7 bases had no gene match. The CDR3 is 14 residues long. The germline gives CDR1 SGHTS, CDR2 YDEGEE. In DNA, the CDR3 is TGTGCCAGCAGCTTGGGCTTTCGGACAGGCGAAGCTTTCTTT. Translation gives CASSLGFRTGEAFF.

The rearrangement joins TRBV27 to TRBJ2-7; 9 nucleotides agree with TRBD1. This CDR3 is built from 17 residues. Germline V gives CDR1 MNHEY, CDR2 SMNVEV (reference sequence). Germline trimming cut 0 bases from V and 0 bases from J; bases unmatched to any gene: 6. The chain's CDR3 is CASSLSTPQGASYEQYF. The CDR3 region has the DNA TGTGCCAGCAGTTTATCGACCCCACAGGGGGCCTCCTACGAGCAGTACTTC.

The chain uses TRBV15 and TRBJ1-1; D gene unclear. The CDR3 totals 13 residues. V gave up 6 bases and J gave up 0 bases, with 8 bases separating them. Germline CDR1 is LNHNV and CDR2 is YYDKDF (reference sequence). For the CDR3, the DNA is TGTGCCACCAGTGCCGGACTGAACACTGAAGCTTTCTTT. It codes for CATSAGLNTEAFF. Together with reference TRBV15 and TRBJ1-1, the CDR3 gives the full variable domain: DAMVIQNPRYQVTQFGKPVTLSCSQTLNHNVMYWYQQKSSQAPKLLFHYYDKDFNNEADTPDNFQSRRPNTSFCFLDIRSPGLGDTAMYLCATSAGLNTEAFFGQGTRLTVV.

The chain is built from TRBV28 and TRBJ2-5; 11 bases map to TRBD1. Germline V gene sequence: CDR1 MDHEN, CDR2 SYDVKM. The ends lost 8 bases at V and 7 bases at J; junction bases unmatched: 15. The CDR3 is 16 amino acids. CDR3: CASHSPPGQGEVTQYF. The DNA for the CDR3 is TGTGCCAGCCACTCGCCCCCGGGACAGGGGGAGGTGACCCAGTACTTC. The entire variable domain, with the rest obtained from reference TRBV28 and TRBJ2-5, is as follows: DVKVTQSSRYLVKRTGEKVFLECVQDMDHENMFWYRQDPGLGLRLIYFSYDVKMKEKGDIPEGYSVSREKKERFSLILESASTNQTSMYLCASHSPPGQGEVTQYFGPGTRLLVL.

V usage is TRBV27 and J usage is TRBJ2-5, with D possibly matching TRBD2 (5 bases). The CDR3 is made up of 13 amino acids. Germline assignment: CDR1 MNHEY and CDR2 SMNVEV (reference sequence). Trimming stripped 5 bases from V and 3 bases from J, with 10 bases between. Here the CDR3 DNA reads TGTGCCAGCAGTAAAATCGGGAAAGAGACCCAGTACTTC. Translating it yields CASSKIGKETQYF.